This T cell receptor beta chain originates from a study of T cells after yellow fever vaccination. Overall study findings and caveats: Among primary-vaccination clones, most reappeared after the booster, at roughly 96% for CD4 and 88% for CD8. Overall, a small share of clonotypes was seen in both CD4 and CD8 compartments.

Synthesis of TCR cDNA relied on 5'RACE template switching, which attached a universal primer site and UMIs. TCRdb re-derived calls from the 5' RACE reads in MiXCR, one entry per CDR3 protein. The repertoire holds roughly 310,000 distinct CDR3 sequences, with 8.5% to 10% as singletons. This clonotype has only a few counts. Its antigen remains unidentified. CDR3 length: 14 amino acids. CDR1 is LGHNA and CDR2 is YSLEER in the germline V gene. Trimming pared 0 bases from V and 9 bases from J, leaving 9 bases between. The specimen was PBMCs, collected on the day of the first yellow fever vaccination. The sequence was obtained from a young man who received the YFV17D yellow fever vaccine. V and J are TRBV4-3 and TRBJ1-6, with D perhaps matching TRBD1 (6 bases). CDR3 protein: CASSQETGRSPLHF. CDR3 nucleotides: TGCGCCAGCAGCCAAGAGACAGGACGTTCACCCCTCCACTTT.